What follows describes a single T cell receptor (beta chain). Its target is unknown. The source of the sample is a study of OX40 agonist ivuxolimab in advanced cancers. Study information: Intravenous ivuxolimab at 0.01 to 10 mg/kg was given to patients every 2 weeks. General study findings and limits: Patients who responded partially at 0.1-3.0 mg/kg showed clonal expansion ranking among the lowest.

Here immunoSEQ multiplex PCR was the method, and the copy in TCRdb shows in-frame clones only, minus some. The repertoire holds more than 95,000 clones, with 90% to 95% as singletons. Trimming stripped 11 bases from V and 1 base from J, with 14 bases between. This CDR3 spans 13 amino acids. Per the germline V gene, CDR1 is SNHLY and CDR2 is FYNNEI. The starting material was CD4+ or CD8+ T cells sorted from blood, obtained in a trial of the OX40 agonist ivuxolimab. The receptor's source is an adult with an advanced solid tumor such as melanoma, head and neck, liver or kidney cancer. The chain carries TRBV2 and TRBJ2-5, with D possibly TRBD2 on 5 matching bases. The CDR3 loop is CAPGKQRQETQYF. The CDR3 nucleotides are TGTGCCCCCGGGAAACAGCGCCAAGAGACCCAGTACTTC.